This T cell receptor beta chain was captured in a study of shared T cell receptors in the human thymus. Sequenced by immunoSEQ multiplex PCR; TCRdb stores in-frame clones only, minus some. The data hold 700,000 or so clones, with approximately 85% observed a single time. These same data were also listed under a study on human thymus T cells.

The sample was thymocytes. The receptor comes from a girl under three years old with a congenital heart defect.

CDR3 bases: TGTGCCAGCAGCCGCGGAGAGAGGGACAAGATCTATAATTCACCCCTCCACTTT. It yields the protein CASSRGERDKIYNSPLHF. The chain carries TRBV5-5 and TRBJ1-6, with D possibly matching TRBD1 (6 bases). The V and J ends lost 4 bases and 3 bases respectively, with 20 bases between them. The CDR3 runs to 18 residues. Germline V gene data show CDR1 as SGHKS and CDR2 as YYEKEE (reference sequence). Variable domain in full (rest from reference TRBV5-5 and TRBJ1-6): DAGVTQSPTHLIKTRGQQVTLRCSPISGHKSVSWYQQVLGQGPQFIFQYYEKEERGRGNFPDRFSARQFPNYSSELNVNALLLGDSALYLCASSRGERDKIYNSPLHFGNGTRLTVT.